Below, 15 T cell receptor beta chains from the same sample are listed, as sequenced in a study of shared clonotypes between healthy human individuals. Data came from immunoSEQ multiplex PCR; TCRdb stores just in-frame clones and leaves some out. The table lists around 430,000 clones, roughly 80% of them singletons. Sequenced input: PBMCs. The receptors were sampled from a woman in her forties in good health. Some clones in this sample may be carry-over from other donors' samples.

The chain recombines TRBV30 with TRBJ2-3; D uncertain. The V end was cut by 2 bases, the J end by 3 bases, with 6 bases between. The germline gives CDR1 GTSNPN, CDR2 SVGIG (reference sequence). The CDR3 loop spans 12 amino acids. CDR3 DNA sequence: TGTGCCTGGAGTCTGGAGACAGATACGCAGTATTTT. It yields the protein CAWSLETDTQYF.

The chain has TRBV19 and TRBJ1-3; TRBD1 agrees at 9 bases. CDR1 LNHDA and CDR2 SQIVND come from the germline V gene (reference sequence). The J segment lost 12 bases and the V segment lost 3 bases, leaving 24 bases of the junction unmatched. The CDR3 has 19 residues. CDR3 sequence (DNA): TGTGCCAGTAGTATTCGGGGACAGGGTTCCCCGGGGGACAACCGGGGCATATATTTT. It translates to CASSIRGQGSPGDNRGIYF.

The V call is TRBV28, the J call TRBJ1-1; 10 nucleotides agree with TRBD1. The CDR3 contains 15 residues. After removal of 3 bases from V and 7 bases from J, the junction contained 8 bases not matched to a gene. From germline, CDR1 is MDHEN and CDR2 SYDVKM. The CDR3 DNA reads as TGTGCCAGCAGTTTCGGGACAGGGGTCTATATTGAAGCTTTCTTT. Its protein product is CASSFGTGVYIEAFF.

V is TRBV28 and J is TRBJ2-7; 7 bases are shared with TRBD1. This CDR3 region has 14 residues. Looked up from germline, CDR1 is MDHEN and CDR2 is SYDVKM. J was trimmed by 2 bases and V by 8 bases; bases with no gene match: 9. The CDR3 reads CASYGTVRPYEQYF. The DNA of the CDR3 is TGTGCCAGCTATGGGACAGTGCGTCCCTACGAGCAGTACTTC.

The rearrangement joins TRBV7-9 to TRBJ1-6; D is uncertain. Germline V gene lookup returns CDR1 SEHNR and CDR2 FQNEAQ (reference sequence). The CDR3 totals 16 residues. Trimming removed 2 bases at V and 7 bases at J, with 15 bases between. The CDR3 nucleotides are TGTGCCAGCAGCTTACGCCCTGAATATGACAATTCACCCCTCCACTTT. Its translation is CASSLRPEYDNSPLHF.

This clone was seen a single time. V and J are TRBV7-3 and TRBJ2-2, with D uncertain. CDR1 is SGHTA, CDR2 FQGTGA, per germline. V was clipped by 2 bases and J by 5 bases, with 6 bases between them. The CDR3 has 13 residues. CDR3 coding DNA: TGTGCCAGCAGCTTATCCCCTACCGGGGAGCTGTTTTTT. It specifies CASSLSPTGELFF.

The chain combines TRBV13 with TRBJ1-3, with a tentative D call TRBD1 (6 bases). Germline CDR1 reads PRHDT; CDR2 reads FYEKMQ (reference sequence). CDR3 length: 15 residues. With 1 base removed from V and 3 bases from J, the gap between germline ends came to 10 bases. CDR3 sequence: CASSLVGGLGNTIYF. For the CDR3, the DNA is TGTGCCAGCAGCTTAGTGGGGGGGCTTGGAAACACCATATATTTT. Complete variable domain (other parts from reference TRBV13 and TRBJ1-3): AAGVIQSPRHLIKEKRETATLKCYPIPRHDTVYWYQQGPGQDPQFLISFYEKMQSDKGSIPDRFSAQQFSDYHSELNMSSLELGDSALYFCASSLVGGLGNTIYFGEGSWLTVV.

The rearrangement uses TRBV1 and TRBJ2-1. TRBV1 is given as a pseudogene. The CDR3 contains 17 residues. CDR3: CTSSQDKAPGSYNEQFF. The CDR3 DNA follows: TGCACCAGCAGCCAAGATAAGGCTCCTGGATCCTACAATGAGCAGTTCTTC.

The chain employs TRBV6-4 and TRBJ2-2; 11 bases fit TRBD1. The CDR3 extends over 16 amino acids. Germline CDR1 is MRHNA and CDR2 is SNTAGT. Losses at the gene ends were 2 bases for V and 6 bases for J; bases not matched to a gene: 5. DNA of the CDR3: TGTGCCAGCAGTGACGGGCCGGGACAGGGGGCCGGGGAGCTGTTTTTT. Its protein product is CASSDGPGQGAGELFF.

As to this clone: This could be a read error, since a much larger clone is one nucleotide away. The genes are TRBV28 and TRBJ2-7; perhaps TRBD2 as D (5 bases). The V end lost 4 bases, the J end lost 4 bases, and 17 bases lay between the germline ends. This CDR3 spans 15 amino acids. Germline CDR1 MDHEN, CDR2 SYDVKM. CDR3 bases: TGTGCCAGCAGTTCCCTTTCGGTTAGCGAGTACGAGCAGTACTTC. Its protein product is CASSSLSVSEYEQYF.

This clone has at least ten counts. This rearrangement joins TRBV4-2 to TRBJ2-1; 7 nucleotides align to TRBD1. The CDR3 extends over 17 amino acids. Germline-derived CDR1 and CDR2 are LGHNA and YNFKEQ. Trimming removed 0 bases from V and 0 bases from J; junction bases left unmatched: 5. The CDR3 DNA is TGTGCCAGCAGCCAAGACCGGGACAGCCTCTCCTACAATGAGCAGTTCTTC. As protein: CASSQDRDSLSYNEQFF.

The chain is built from TRBV7-6 and TRBJ2-1, with 7 bases identical to TRBD2. This CDR3 is built from 13 residues. The germline V gene has CDR1 SGHVS and CDR2 FNYEAQ. After removal of 3 bases from V and 5 bases from J, the junction contained 1 base not matched to a gene. The CDR3 is CASSLGLHNEQFF. The CDR3 bases are TGTGCCAGCAGCTTGGGACTACACAATGAGCAGTTCTTC.

The table lists this clone with a few counts. In the same sample, other DNA sequences code for this CDR3. V usage is TRBV7-9 and J usage is TRBJ1-1; D may be TRBD1 (6 bases). The germline V gene has CDR1 SEHNR and CDR2 FQNEAQ (reference sequence). V lost 0 bases to trimming and J lost 1 base, with 12 bases between them. The CDR3 has 16 amino acids. The CDR3 sequence is CASSLAVVRGNTEAFF. For the CDR3, the DNA is TGTGCCAGCAGCTTAGCGGTCGTCAGGGGGAACACTGAAGCTTTCTTT.

CDR3 in DNA: TGTGCCAGCAGCTCAGACTGGATCTACAATGAGCAGTTCTTC. This encodes CASSSDWIYNEQFF. This chain joins TRBV7-9 and TRBJ2-1; D unclear. The germline V gene encodes CDR1 SEHNR and CDR2 FQNEAQ (reference sequence). There are 14 residues in the CDR3. Between the trimmed V and J ends, which lost 4 bases and 3 bases, there was a span of 10 bases.

CDR3 protein: CASSLGGTSAYEQYF. For the CDR3, the DNA is TGTGCCAGCAGCTTAGGCGGGACTAGCGCGTACGAGCAGTACTTC. The genes are TRBV7-2 and TRBJ2-7; 10 bases fit TRBD2. Trimming cost V 1 base and J 4 bases; bases outside gene matches: 4. The CDR3 totals 15 residues. Germline V gene data show CDR1 as SGHTA and CDR2 as FQGNSA.